Listed here is a single T cell receptor beta chain. The data were obtained in a study of blood T cell repertoires in COVID-19. Across the whole study: PBMCs, B-cell-depleted T cells, or T cells were the source of the cDNA or gDNA that made up the material.

Assay: immunoSEQ multiplex PCR; the TCRdb copy retains only in-frame clones and omits some. The data show about 300,000 clones, around 85% seen once. Residents of about two dozen US areas, aged about 18 to 95 years, made up the participants. In assigning cohorts, the study relied on participant-reported clinical history. Up to 2 weeks before entering the study, exposed participants had met a COVID-19 case. The sequencing input was PBMCs or T cells enriched from blood (not recorded which). The source of this sequence is a woman in her twenties or thirties who had been exposed to COVID-19.

The CDR3 loop reads CASSPGGWETQYF. CDR3 sequence (DNA): TGTGCCAGCAGCCCAGGGGGCTGGGAGACCCAGTACTTC. V gene TRBV7-3 combines with J gene TRBJ2-5, with TRBD1 matching 8 bases. Per germline, CDR1 SGHTA and CDR2 FQGTGA. V was clipped by 5 bases and J by 5 bases; unmatched bases: 4. This CDR3 is 13 amino acids long.